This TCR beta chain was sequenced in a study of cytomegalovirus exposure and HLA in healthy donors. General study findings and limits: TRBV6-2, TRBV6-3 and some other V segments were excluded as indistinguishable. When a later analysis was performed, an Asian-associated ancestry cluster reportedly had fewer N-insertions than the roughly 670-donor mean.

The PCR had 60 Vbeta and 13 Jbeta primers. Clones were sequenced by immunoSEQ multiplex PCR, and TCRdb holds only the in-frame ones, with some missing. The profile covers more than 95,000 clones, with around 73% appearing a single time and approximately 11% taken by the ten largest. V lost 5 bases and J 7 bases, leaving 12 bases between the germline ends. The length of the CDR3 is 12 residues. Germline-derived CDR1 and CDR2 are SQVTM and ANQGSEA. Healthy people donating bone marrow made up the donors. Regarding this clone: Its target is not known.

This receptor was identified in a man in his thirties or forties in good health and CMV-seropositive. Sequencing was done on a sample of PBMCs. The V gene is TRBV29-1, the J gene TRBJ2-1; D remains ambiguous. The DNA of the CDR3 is TGCAGCGTTCTGGGCCTTGGGAATGAGCAGTTCTTC. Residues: CSVLGLGNEQFF.